This record covers a single T cell receptor beta chain. A sample-barcoded 5' primer and a J-beta primer mix were used in a second PCR of roughly 6 to 11 cycles. One entry per CDR3 protein results from TCRdb running MiXCR on the 5' RACE reads. This table holds over 700,000 distinct CDR3 sequences, approximately 25% found once. V shed 1 base and J 7 bases; nucleotides not matched to a gene: 12. Germline CDR1 and CDR2: SGHNT and YENEEA. This CDR3 comprises 18 residues. This specimen comes from a study of blood T cells in healthy people across ages. The sample also formed part of further work on T cells of mothers and their children.

This chain uses TRBV11-3 with TRBJ2-2; 10 bases align to TRBD1. The sequenced sample was blood. The source of this sequence is a boy between 10 and 17 years old in good health. DNA for the CDR3: TGTGCCAGCAGCTTAGTGGATCACGGGACAGGGGCTGACGGGGAGCTGTTTTTT. It yields the protein CASSLVDHGTGADGELFF.